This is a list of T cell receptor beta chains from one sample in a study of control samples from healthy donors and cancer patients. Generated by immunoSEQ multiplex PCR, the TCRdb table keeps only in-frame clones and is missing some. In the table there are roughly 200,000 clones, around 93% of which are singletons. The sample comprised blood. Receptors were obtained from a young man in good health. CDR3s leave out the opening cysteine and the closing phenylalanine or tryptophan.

CDR3: ASSGLGVRLADTQY; V: TRBV9; J: TRBJ2-3
CDR3: ASSEALQASSPLH; V: TRBV6-1; J: TRBJ1-6
CDR3: ASSSQGRKGGTEAF; V: TRBV2; J: TRBJ1-1
CDR3: ASSPPGQWGRSYEQY; V: TRBV11-2; J: TRBJ2-7
CDR3: ASSYQGSYEQY; V: TRBV27; J: TRBJ2-7
CDR3: ASSVKEGWGGVKNTEAF; V: TRBV6-1; J: TRBJ1-1
CDR3: ASTGTVTNEKLF; V: TRBV2; J: TRBJ1-4
CDR3: ASSLGVGNTIY; V: TRBV5-6; J: TRBJ1-3
CDR3: ASGDRNTGELF; V: TRBV6-5; J: TRBJ2-2
CDR3: ATSRDRGGAEYGYT; V: TRBV15; J: TRBJ1-2
CDR3: ASSNQGELYNSPLH; V: TRBV9; J: TRBJ1-6
CDR3: ATSPGDNQPQH; V: TRBV24-1; J: TRBJ1-5
CDR3: ASGLDQPQH; V: TRBV27; J: TRBJ1-5
CDR3: ASSQVGQGPLRANVLT; V: TRBV3-1/TRBV3-2; J: TRBJ2-6
CDR3: ASTDDRFLYEQY; V: TRBV2; J: TRBJ2-7
CDR3: ASSTPTSGGDPYEQY; V: TRBV2; J: TRBJ2-7
CDR3: ASSPHAGWDTEAF; V: TRBV18; J: TRBJ1-1
CDR3: ASSLTGTKGGVIYGYT; V: TRBV5-1; J: TRBJ1-2
CDR3: ASSPRGGAGTGELF; V: TRBV11-3; J: TRBJ2-2
CDR3: ASSKTSGAYNEQF; V: TRBV10-2; J: TRBJ2-1
CDR3: ASSLGRGAANEKLF; V: TRBV7-9; J: TRBJ1-4
CDR3: ASTSVLGVRGPLH; V: TRBV2; J: TRBJ1-6
CDR3: ASSFIRELNTEAF; V: TRBV7-9; J: TRBJ1-1
CDR3: ASSYSQGSGYT; V: TRBV6-6; J: TRBJ1-2
CDR3: ASSTHDRFSPLH; V: TRBV11-1; J: TRBJ1-6
CDR3: ASSIGTGKEKLF; V: TRBV19; J: TRBJ1-4
CDR3: ASSSPNQPQH; V: TRBV12-3/TRBV12-4; J: TRBJ1-5
CDR3: ATRNSYEQY; V: TRBV6-5; J: TRBJ2-7
CDR3: ASSLVVGEKLF; V: TRBV7-8; J: TRBJ1-4
CDR3: ASPGNEKLF; V: TRBV7-9; J: TRBJ1-4
CDR3: ATSSFVAGDYEQY; V: TRBV15; J: TRBJ2-7
CDR3: ASSQRGRGTGELF; V: TRBV3-1/TRBV3-2; J: TRBJ2-2
CDR3: ASSPGQAQGWGYT; V: TRBV28; J: TRBJ1-2
CDR3: ASSLGSATTEQY; V: TRBV6-5; J: TRBJ2-7
CDR3: ASSELGFYGYT; V: TRBV6-1; J: TRBJ1-2
CDR3: ASSPPGVLGSEAF; V: TRBV18; J: TRBJ1-1
CDR3: ASSSSTGSSPLH; V: TRBV5-5; J: TRBJ1-6
CDR3: ASIFTESYGYT; V: TRBV2; J: TRBJ1-2
CDR3: SVHRGGNTEAF; V: TRBV29-1; J: TRBJ1-1
CDR3: ASRRTGGMDQPQH; V: TRBV2; J: TRBJ1-5
CDR3: ASSVAGTATNEKLF; V: TRBV9; J: TRBJ1-4
CDR3: ASSQEGLLYNSPLH; V: TRBV4-1; J: TRBJ1-6
CDR3: ASSESQNMNTEAF; V: TRBV10-1; J: TRBJ1-1
CDR3: ASSPGQAGYEQF; V: TRBV5-1; J: TRBJ2-1
CDR3: ASSIGTGVDDTQY; V: TRBV19; J: TRBJ2-3